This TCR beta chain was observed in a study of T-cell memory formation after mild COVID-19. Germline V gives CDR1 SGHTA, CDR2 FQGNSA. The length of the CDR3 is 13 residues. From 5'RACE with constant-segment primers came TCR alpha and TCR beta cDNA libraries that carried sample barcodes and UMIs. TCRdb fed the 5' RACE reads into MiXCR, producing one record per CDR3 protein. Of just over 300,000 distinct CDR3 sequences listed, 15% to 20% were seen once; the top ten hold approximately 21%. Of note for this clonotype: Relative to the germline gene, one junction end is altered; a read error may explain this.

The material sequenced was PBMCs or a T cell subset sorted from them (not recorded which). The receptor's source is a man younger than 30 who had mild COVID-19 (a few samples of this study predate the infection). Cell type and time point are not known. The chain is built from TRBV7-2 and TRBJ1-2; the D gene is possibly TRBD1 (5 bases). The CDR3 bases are TGTGCCAGCCTCAGGGAAGGAGCATATGCCTACACCTTC. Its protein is CASLREGAYAYTF.